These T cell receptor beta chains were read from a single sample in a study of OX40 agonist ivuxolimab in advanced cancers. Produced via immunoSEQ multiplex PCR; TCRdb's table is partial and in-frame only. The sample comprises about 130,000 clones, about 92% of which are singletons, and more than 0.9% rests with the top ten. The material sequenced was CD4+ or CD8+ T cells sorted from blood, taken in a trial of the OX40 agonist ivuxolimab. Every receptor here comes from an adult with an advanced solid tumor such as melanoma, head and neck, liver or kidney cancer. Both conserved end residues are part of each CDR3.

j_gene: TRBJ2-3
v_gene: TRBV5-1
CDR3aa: CASSRYTDTQYF

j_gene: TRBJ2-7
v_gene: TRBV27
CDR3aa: CASSLLSSARRYEQYF

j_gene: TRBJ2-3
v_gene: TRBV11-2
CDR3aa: CASSLELDTGYNADTQYF

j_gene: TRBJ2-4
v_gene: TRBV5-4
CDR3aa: CASSEGGVAKNIQYF

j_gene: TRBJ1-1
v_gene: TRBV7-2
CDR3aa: CASSLAQSGGPEAFF

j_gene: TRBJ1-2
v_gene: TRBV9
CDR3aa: CASVRGQNLGYGYTF

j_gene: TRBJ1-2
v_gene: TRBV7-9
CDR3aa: CASSQQANYGYTF

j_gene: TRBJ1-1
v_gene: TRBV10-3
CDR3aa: CAIRTPGGTEAFF

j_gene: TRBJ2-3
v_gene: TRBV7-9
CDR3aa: CASSLAGLDTQYF

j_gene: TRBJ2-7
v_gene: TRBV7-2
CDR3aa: CASSLWTGGSYEQYF

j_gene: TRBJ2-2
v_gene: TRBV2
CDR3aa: CASSEELLAKGELFF

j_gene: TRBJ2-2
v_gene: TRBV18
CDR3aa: CASSTGVTGGRTGELFF

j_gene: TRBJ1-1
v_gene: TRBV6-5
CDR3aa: CASEGRQGAGTEAFF

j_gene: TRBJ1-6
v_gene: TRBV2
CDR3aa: CASKGQGSSYNSPLHF